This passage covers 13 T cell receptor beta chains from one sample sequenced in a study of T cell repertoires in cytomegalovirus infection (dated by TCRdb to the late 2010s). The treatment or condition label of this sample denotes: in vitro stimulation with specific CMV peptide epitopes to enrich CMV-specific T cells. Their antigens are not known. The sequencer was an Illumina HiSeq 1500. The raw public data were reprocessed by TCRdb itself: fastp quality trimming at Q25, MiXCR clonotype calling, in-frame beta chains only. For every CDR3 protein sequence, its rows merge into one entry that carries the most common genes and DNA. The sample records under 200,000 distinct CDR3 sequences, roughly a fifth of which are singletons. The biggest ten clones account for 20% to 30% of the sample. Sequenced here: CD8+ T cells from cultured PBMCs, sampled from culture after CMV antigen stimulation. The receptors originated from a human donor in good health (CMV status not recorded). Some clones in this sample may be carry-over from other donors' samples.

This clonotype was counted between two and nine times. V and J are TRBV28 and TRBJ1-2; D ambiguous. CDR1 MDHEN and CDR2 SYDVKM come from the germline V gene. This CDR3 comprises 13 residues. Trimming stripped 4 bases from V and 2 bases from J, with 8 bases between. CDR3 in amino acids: CASSWELNYGYTF. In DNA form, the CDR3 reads TGTGCCAGCAGTTGGGAGCTAAACTATGGCTACACCTTC.

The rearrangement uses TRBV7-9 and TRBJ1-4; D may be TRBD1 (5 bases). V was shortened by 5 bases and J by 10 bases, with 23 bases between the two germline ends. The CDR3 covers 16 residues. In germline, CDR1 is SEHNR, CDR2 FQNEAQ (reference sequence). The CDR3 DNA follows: TGTGCCAGCAGCGAACCCGACGGGTTTAGGGGAGGAAAACTGTTTTTT. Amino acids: CASSEPDGFRGGKLFF.

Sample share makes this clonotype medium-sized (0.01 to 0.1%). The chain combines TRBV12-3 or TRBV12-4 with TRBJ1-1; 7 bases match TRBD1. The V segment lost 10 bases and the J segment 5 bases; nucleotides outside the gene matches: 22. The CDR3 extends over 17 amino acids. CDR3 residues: CATPSGATGSGLTEAFF. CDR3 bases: TGTGCCACTCCATCGGGGGCGACAGGGTCCGGTCTTACTGAAGCTTTCTTT.

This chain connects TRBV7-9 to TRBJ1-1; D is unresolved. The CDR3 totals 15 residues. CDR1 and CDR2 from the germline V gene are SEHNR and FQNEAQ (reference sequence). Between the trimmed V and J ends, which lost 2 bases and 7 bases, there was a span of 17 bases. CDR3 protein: CASSLNSPARDEAFF. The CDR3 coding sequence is TGTGCCAGCAGCTTAAATTCTCCGGCACGAGATGAAGCTTTCTTT. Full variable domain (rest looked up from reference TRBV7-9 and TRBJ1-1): DTGVSQNPRHKITKRGQNVTFRCDPISEHNRLYWYRQTLGQGPEFLTYFQNEAQLEKSRLLSDRFSAERPKGSFSTLEIQRTEQGDSAMYLCASSLNSPARDEAFFGQGTRLTVV.

The CDR3 region is CASMVSMNTEAFF. The CDR3 bases are TGTGCCAGCATGGTAAGCATGAACACTGAAGCTTTCTTT. This chain links TRBV12-3 or TRBV12-4 with TRBJ1-1, with unresolved D. The CDR3 runs 13 residues. Trimming removed 7 bases at V and 0 bases at J, with 9 bases between.

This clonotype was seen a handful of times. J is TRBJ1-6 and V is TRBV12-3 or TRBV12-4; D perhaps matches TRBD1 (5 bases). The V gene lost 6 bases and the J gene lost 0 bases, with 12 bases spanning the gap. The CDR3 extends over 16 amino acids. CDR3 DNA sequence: TGTGCCAGCAGCTCGGTGACAGCCTCCTATAATTCACCCCTCCACTTT. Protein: CASSSVTASYNSPLHF.

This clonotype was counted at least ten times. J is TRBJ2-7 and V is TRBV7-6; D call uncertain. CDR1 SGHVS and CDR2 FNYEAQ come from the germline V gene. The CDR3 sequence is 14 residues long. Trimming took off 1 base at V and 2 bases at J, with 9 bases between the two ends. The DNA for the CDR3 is TGTGCCAGCAGCTTAGTAAAGGATCCCTACGAGCAGTACTTC. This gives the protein CASSLVKDPYEQYF.

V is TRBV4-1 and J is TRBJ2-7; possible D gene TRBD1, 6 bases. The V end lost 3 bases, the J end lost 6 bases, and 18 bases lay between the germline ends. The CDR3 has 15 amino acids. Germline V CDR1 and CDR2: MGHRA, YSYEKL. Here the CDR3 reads CASSQTGDYMGEQYF. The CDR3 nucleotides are TGCGCCAGCAGCCAGACAGGTGATTACATGGGCGAGCAGTACTTC.

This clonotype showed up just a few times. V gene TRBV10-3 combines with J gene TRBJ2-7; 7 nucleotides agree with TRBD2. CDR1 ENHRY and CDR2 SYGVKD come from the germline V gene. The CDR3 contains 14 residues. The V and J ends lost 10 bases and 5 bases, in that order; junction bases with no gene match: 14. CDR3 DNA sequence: TGTGCCACCGGGGCTAGCGGAAGTATCCACGAGCAGTACTTC. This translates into CATGASGSIHEQYF.

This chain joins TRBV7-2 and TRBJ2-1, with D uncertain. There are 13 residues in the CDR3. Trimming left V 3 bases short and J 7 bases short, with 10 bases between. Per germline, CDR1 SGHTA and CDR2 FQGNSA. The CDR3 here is CASSFGAINEQFF. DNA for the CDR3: TGTGCCAGCAGCTTTGGTGCTATTAATGAGCAGTTCTTC.

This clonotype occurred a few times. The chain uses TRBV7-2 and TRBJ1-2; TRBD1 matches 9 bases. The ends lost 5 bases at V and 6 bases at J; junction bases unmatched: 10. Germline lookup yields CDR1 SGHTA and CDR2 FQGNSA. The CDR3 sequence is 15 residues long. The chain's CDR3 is CASSRSQGANDGYTF. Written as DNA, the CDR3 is TGTGCCAGCAGCCGATCACAGGGGGCAAATGATGGCTACACCTTC.

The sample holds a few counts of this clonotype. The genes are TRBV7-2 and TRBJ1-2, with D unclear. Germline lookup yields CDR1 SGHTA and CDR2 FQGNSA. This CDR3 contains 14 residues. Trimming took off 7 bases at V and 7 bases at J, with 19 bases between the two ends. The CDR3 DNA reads TGTGCCAGCACCGAACTAAGGGAGTTCTCTGGCTACACCTTC. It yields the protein CASTELREFSGYTF.

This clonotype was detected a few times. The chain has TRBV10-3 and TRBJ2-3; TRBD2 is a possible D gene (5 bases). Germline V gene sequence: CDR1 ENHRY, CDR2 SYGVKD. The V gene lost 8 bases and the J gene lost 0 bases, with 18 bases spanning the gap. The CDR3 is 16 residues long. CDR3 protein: CAIAGRTETSTDTQYF. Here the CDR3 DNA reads TGTGCCATCGCCGGAAGGACTGAGACTAGCACAGATACGCAGTATTTT.